The 23 T cell receptor beta chains presented below share a single source sample, sequenced in a study of human T cells and chemical hapten exposure. TCRdb re-called the RACE reads through MiXCR, storing one row per CDR3 protein. The repertoire holds 65,000 to 80,000 distinct CDR3 sequences, with 10% as singletons. Specified time point: patch test 1, 2 weeks after DPC sensitization. Treatment indicated: therapeutic diphenylcyclopropenone sensitization with weekly scalp DPC. This material consisted of whole blood, taken in connection with sensitization to the hapten diphenylcyclopropenone (DPC). All receptors come from a woman aged 45-60 years with alopecia areata. Some clones in this sample may be carry-over from other donors' samples.

The V call is TRBV11-2, the J call TRBJ2-3; 7 bases are a match to TRBD2. V shed 5 bases and J 2 bases; nucleotides not matched to a gene: 10. CDR3 length: 16 residues. The germline CDR1 and CDR2 sequences are SGHAT and FQNNGV. The DNA for the CDR3 is TGTGCCAGCAGCGGTGGGCTAGCGGCCATCACAGATACGCAGTATTTT. Amino acids: CASSGGLAAITDTQYF.

The rearrangement links TRBV6-5 to TRBJ2-7; D is possibly TRBD1 (6 bases). CDR1 and CDR2 from the germline V gene are MNHEY and SVGAGI. The CDR3 length is 13 residues. Trimming took 4 bases from V and 7 from J, leaving 14 bases between them. The CDR3 bases are TGTGCCAGCAGTTTCGAACAGGGACGGGAGCAGTACTTC. Amino acid sequence: CASSFEQGREQYF.

This sequence joins TRBV29-1 and TRBJ1-5; 8 nucleotides agree with TRBD1. There are 13 residues in the CDR3. V dropped 7 bases and J dropped 2; count of bases not matched to a gene: 4. From germline, CDR1 is SQVTM and CDR2 ANQGSEA. The CDR3 DNA is TGCAGCGCAGGGGGCGCAGGCAATCAGCCCCAGCATTTT. This sequence encodes CSAGGAGNQPQHF.

In its sample, this clonotype was seen once. The chain employs TRBV9 and TRBJ1-2; the D is unclear. The germline gives CDR1 SGDLS, CDR2 YYNGEE. The CDR3 is 11 residues long. Between the trimmed V and J ends, which lost 3 bases and 0 bases, there was a span of 0 bases. The CDR3 protein is CASSANYGYTF. The CDR3 DNA follows: TGTGCCAGCAGCGCTAACTATGGCTACACCTTC.

This clonotype has ten or more counts. The chain couples TRBV18 to TRBJ1-6; maybe TRBD1 (5 bases). The V end was cut by 4 bases, the J end by 0 bases, with 10 bases between. Germline lookup yields CDR1 KGHSH and CDR2 LQKENI. The CDR3 runs to 16 residues. CDR3 sequence reads: CASSLTASSYNSPLHF. CDR3 sequence (DNA): TGTGCCAGCTCACTGACAGCCAGCTCCTATAATTCACCCCTCCACTTT.

This clonotype was detected a few times. This chain links TRBV6-6 with TRBJ2-7; TRBD2 matches 8 bases. Trimming removed 6 bases from V and 2 bases from J; junction bases left unmatched: 6. Per the germline V gene, CDR1 is MNHNY and CDR2 is SVGAGI (reference sequence). The CDR3 loop spans 14 amino acids. This chain's CDR3 is CASSRGGSTYEQYF. The DNA of the CDR3 is TGTGCCAGCAGCCGGGGGGGGTCCACCTACGAGCAGTACTTC.

This chain uses TRBV29-1 with TRBJ1-2; D is unresolved. The CDR3 length is 12 residues. With 0 bases removed from V and 9 bases from J, the gap between germline ends came to 11 bases. Per the germline V gene, CDR1 is SQVTM and CDR2 is ANQGSEA. In DNA, the CDR3 is TGCAGCGTTGAAGATGCCGGAACGAGCTACACCTTC. It translates to CSVEDAGTSYTF.

The genes are TRBV5-1 and TRBJ2-1; possible D gene TRBD2, 5 bases. CDR1 SGHRS and CDR2 YFSETQ come from the germline V gene. CDR3 size: 16 residues. V lost 0 bases to trimming and J lost 0 bases, with 10 bases between them. This CDR3 reads CASSLGGLSSYNEQFF. CDR3 nucleotides: TGCGCCAGCAGCTTGGGAGGGTTAAGCTCCTACAATGAGCAGTTCTTC.

The CDR3: CASRGTITDTQYF. The CDR3 DNA follows: TGCGCCAGCAGAGGGACCATCACAGATACGCAGTATTTT. The V call is TRBV10-2, the J call TRBJ2-3, with D possibly being TRBD1 or TRBD2 (5 bases each). Germline V gene data show CDR1 as WSHSY and CDR2 as SAAADI. The length of the CDR3 is 13 residues. V was shortened by 6 bases and J by 2 bases, with 9 bases between the two germline ends.

The sample holds a few counts of this clonotype. The chain has TRBV10-2 and TRBJ2-1, with 7 bases lining up with TRBD2. This CDR3 is 10 amino acids long. Germline-derived CDR1 and CDR2 are WSHSY and SAAADI. V trimming: 8 bases; J trimming: 10 bases; junction bases outside the gene matches: 2. The CDR3 loop is CASAAGEQFF. CDR3 in DNA: TGCGCCAGCGCAGCGGGGGAGCAGTTCTTC.

The CDR3 sequence is CASSGQGTEAFF. The CDR3 DNA follows: TGTGCCAGCAGTGGACAGGGCACTGAAGCTTTCTTT. The V call is TRBV6-1, the J call TRBJ1-1, with 7 bases that match TRBD1. Germline CDR1 is MNHNS and CDR2 is SASEGT. With V trimmed by 4 bases and J by 4 bases, 0 bases remained unmatched. There are 12 residues in the CDR3.

The chain links TRBV18 to TRBJ2-5; 11 nucleotides line up with TRBD2. Germline CDR1 KGHSH, CDR2 LQKENI. The ends lost 6 bases at V and 5 bases at J; junction bases unmatched: 5. The CDR3 covers 14 residues. CDR3 coding DNA: TGTGCCAGCTCCCCTACTAGCGGGAGTGAGACCCAGTACTTC. It codes for CASSPTSGSETQYF.

In this sample, this clonotype turned up a few times. This rearrangement joins TRBV10-2 to TRBJ2-4, with 12 bases identical to TRBD2. This CDR3 contains 16 residues. Germline trimming cut 5 bases from V and 6 bases from J; bases unmatched to any gene: 8. Germline V gene data show CDR1 as WSHSY and CDR2 as SAAADI. CDR3 DNA: TGCGCCAGCAGTCGGCTAGCGGGAGGGCCGGGAAACATTCAGTACTTC. This codes for CASSRLAGGPGNIQYF.

At least ten counts were recorded for this clonotype. V usage is TRBV29-1 and J usage is TRBJ2-1; either TRBD1 or TRBD2 may supply D (5 bases each). The CDR3 has 13 amino acids. Trimming shortened V by 5 bases and J by 4 bases, and 12 bases separated the two germline ends. The germline CDR1 and CDR2 sequences are SQVTM and ANQGSEA. CDR3 in DNA: TGCAGCGTTCCCGGGACCATATACAATGAGCAGTTCTTC. Translating it yields CSVPGTIYNEQFF.

The chain couples TRBV19 to TRBJ2-3; 14 bases fit TRBD2. The CDR3 has 16 residues. Per the germline V gene, CDR1 is LNHDA and CDR2 is SQIVND (reference sequence). The ends lost 5 bases at V and 9 bases at J; junction bases unmatched: 10. The CDR3 nucleotides read TGTGCCAGTAGTGCGGGACTAGCGGGAGAATCAAGAACGCAGTATTTT. It yields the protein CASSAGLAGESRTQYF.

The chain is built from TRBV10-3 and TRBJ2-1; D might be TRBD1 (5 bases). The CDR3 covers 13 residues. Germline CDR1 ENHRY, CDR2 SYGVKD. V lost 2 bases, J lost 8 bases, and 10 bases lay in between. The CDR3 region has the DNA TGTGCCATCAGTGAGATAGTAGGGGATGAGCAGTTCTTC. Protein: CAISEIVGDEQFF.

The V and J genes are TRBV6-1 and TRBJ1-1; D ambiguous. This CDR3 has 16 amino acids. CDR1 is MNHNS, CDR2 SASEGT, per germline. The ends were cut back, 2 bases at V and 1 base at J, with 14 bases in the middle. DNA for the CDR3: TGTGCCAGCAGTGAATACTTTGGGTTATCGAACACTGAAGCTTTCTTT. Its translation: CASSEYFGLSNTEAFF.

The table lists this clonotype with many counts. This chain joins TRBV12-3 or TRBV12-4 and TRBJ1-5; 9 bases fit TRBD1. The CDR3 runs to 16 residues. Trimming at V came to 0 bases and at J to 4 bases, leaving 4 bases not matched to a gene. For the CDR3, the DNA is TGTGCCAGCAGTTTAGCGAGGGACAGGGTAAATCAGCCCCAGCATTTT. Its translation: CASSLARDRVNQPQHF.

The CDR3 DNA is TGCAGTGCTAGAGATCTTGGGACAGGGACTAGCGGGTTTAGGTACGAGCAGTACTTC. Amino acids: CSARDLGTGTSGFRYEQYF. The chain combines TRBV20-1 with TRBJ2-7; 12 bases agree with TRBD2. Looked up from germline, CDR1 is DFQATT and CDR2 is SNEGSKA (reference sequence). The CDR3 is 19 residues long. V lost 0 bases to trimming and J lost 4 bases; unmatched junction nucleotides: 16.

The rearrangement joins TRBV2 to TRBJ2-1; 7 positions match TRBD2. The CDR3 runs to 16 residues. Losses at the gene ends were 8 bases for V and 0 bases for J; bases not matched to a gene: 10. Per germline, CDR1 SNHLY and CDR2 FYNNEI. In nucleotides, the CDR3 is TGTGCCAGCCCTCGGCTACTAGCGAGCTCCTACAATGAGCAGTTCTTC. The encoded protein is CASPRLLASSYNEQFF.

This clonotype was seen repeatedly, ten times or more. The genes are TRBV6-1 and TRBJ2-3; D remains ambiguous. Between the trimmed V and J ends, which lost 3 bases and 0 bases, there was a span of 19 bases. Germline values: CDR1 MNHNS, CDR2 SASEGT. The CDR3 runs to 18 residues. CDR3 DNA sequence: TGTGCCAGCAGTGACGTCGAAGGGAAGAGATTCAGCACAGATACGCAGTATTTT. Encoded protein: CASSDVEGKRFSTDTQYF.

The CDR3 DNA reads as TGTGCCAGCAGCTTTTCAGAATATAGCAATCAGCCCCAGCATTTT. This translates into CASSFSEYSNQPQHF. The chain couples TRBV5-5 to TRBJ1-5; the D is unclear. There are 15 residues in the CDR3. Deletions cut 2 bases from V and 0 bases from J, with 9 bases between. The V gene's germline CDR1 is SGHKS and CDR2 YYEKEE (reference sequence).

Many counts were recorded for this clonotype. The gene calls are TRBV5-1 and TRBJ2-4; tentatively, D is TRBD1 (6 bases). This CDR3 has 14 residues. Germline V gene data show CDR1 as SGHRS and CDR2 as YFSETQ. V was shortened by 3 bases and J by 2 bases, with 9 bases between the two germline ends. For the CDR3, the DNA is TGCGCCAGCAGCTCCGGACAGACCAAAAACATTCAGTACTTC. Its translation: CASSSGQTKNIQYF.